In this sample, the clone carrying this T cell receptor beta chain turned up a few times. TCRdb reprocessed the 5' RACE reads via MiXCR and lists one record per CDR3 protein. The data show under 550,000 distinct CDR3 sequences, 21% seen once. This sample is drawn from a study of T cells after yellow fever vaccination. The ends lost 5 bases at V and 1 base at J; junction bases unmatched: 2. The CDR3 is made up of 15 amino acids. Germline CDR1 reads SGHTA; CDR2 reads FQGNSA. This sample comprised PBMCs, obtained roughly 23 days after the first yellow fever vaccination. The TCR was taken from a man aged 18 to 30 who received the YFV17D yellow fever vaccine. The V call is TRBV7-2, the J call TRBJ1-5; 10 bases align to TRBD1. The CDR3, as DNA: TGTGCCAGCAGCCGGGACAGGGGAAGCAATCAGCCCCAGCATTTT. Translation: CASSRDRGSNQPQHF.